This T cell receptor (beta chain) is from a study of T-cell memory formation after mild COVID-19. Findings and limits, study-wide: Specificity for SARS-CoV-2 was not confirmed among the second-wave clones peaking on day 37.

V shed 4 bases and J 10 bases; nucleotides not matched to a gene: 6. This CDR3 contains 12 residues. From germline, CDR1 is SGHTA and CDR2 FQGTGA. This clonotype has a handful of counts. Its antigen is not identified. MiXCR was run by TCRdb on the 5' RACE reads, yielding one entry per CDR3 protein. The sample contains approximately 150,000 distinct CDR3 sequences, about 14% of which appear only once. This chain joins TRBV7-3 and TRBJ1-1, with TRBD1 identical over 7 bases. The sample comprised PBMCs or a T cell subset sorted from them (not recorded which). The clonotype originates from an adult woman who had mild COVID-19 (a few samples of this study predate the infection). Cell type and time point are not known. CDR3 amino acids: CASSSRQGAAFF. The DNA for the CDR3 is TGTGCCAGCAGCTCCAGACAGGGCGCAGCTTTCTTT.